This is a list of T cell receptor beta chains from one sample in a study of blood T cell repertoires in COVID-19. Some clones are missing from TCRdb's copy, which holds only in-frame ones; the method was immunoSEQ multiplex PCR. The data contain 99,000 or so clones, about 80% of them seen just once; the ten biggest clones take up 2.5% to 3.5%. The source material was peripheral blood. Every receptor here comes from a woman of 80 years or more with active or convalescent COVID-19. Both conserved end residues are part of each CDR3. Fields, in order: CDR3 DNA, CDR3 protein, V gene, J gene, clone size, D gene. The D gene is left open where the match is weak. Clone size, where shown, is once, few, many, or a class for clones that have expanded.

TGTGCCAGCAGCCCGACTAAGAATGAGCAGTTCTTC	CASSPTKNEQFF	TRBV11-1	TRBJ2-1	once	.
TGTGCCAGCAGCATACAGGGGGACTATGGCTACACCTTC	CASSIQGDYGYTF	TRBV6-5	TRBJ1-2	.	TRBD1
TGTGCCAGCAGCTTCCGGGACATGAATGAAAAACTGTTTTTT	CASSFRDMNEKLFF	TRBV7-9	TRBJ1-4	.	.
TGTGCCAGCAGCTTAATGTCTAGCGGGAGTAATGAGCAGTTCTTC	CASSLMSSGSNEQFF	TRBV7-3	TRBJ2-1	.	TRBD2
TGTGCCAGCAGCTTCGACAGTCGAGGGCAGTACTTC	CASSFDSRGQYF	TRBV5-5	TRBJ2-7	.	.
TGCGCCAGCAGCTTGAACGGACAACCGGGACTAGGTAGCCAAGAGACCCAGTACTTC	CASSLNGQPGLGSQETQYF	TRBV5-1	TRBJ2-5	.	TRBD2
TGTGCCAGCAGCAAAGAGGTCAGGGAAAGGGTCTCGAACACTGAAGCTTTCTTT	CASSKEVRERVSNTEAFF	TRBV21-1	TRBJ1-1	few	.
TGCAGTGCCCAGGCCGCAGATACGCAGTATTTT	CSAQAADTQYF	TRBV20-1	TRBJ2-3	.	.
TGTGCCAGCAGCCCTAGGGAGGGAACACATACGCAGTATTTT	CASSPREGTHTQYF	TRBV7-3	TRBJ2-3	.	TRBD2
TGTGCCAGCACCTTCGGGACAGGCCTAAAAGCTTTCTTT	CASTFGTGLKAFF	TRBV7-2	TRBJ1-1	few	TRBD1
TGTGCCAGCAGACTACAGGGGGCACCCACTGAAGCTTTCTTT	CASRLQGAPTEAFF	TRBV2	TRBJ1-1	.	TRBD1
TGTGCCAGCAGAGATTTTAGCGGGCCTGATACGCAGTATTTT	CASRDFSGPDTQYF	TRBV6-1	TRBJ2-3	.	TRBD2
TGTGCCAGCAGTGAGGGGATTAGCGGGAGTTGGACAGATACGCAGTATTTT	CASSEGISGSWTDTQYF	TRBV6-1	TRBJ2-3	.	TRBD2
TGTGCCAGCAGTACAACAGGTTTCTATGGCTACACCTTC	CASSTTGFYGYTF	TRBV28	TRBJ1-2	.	.
TGTGCCAGCACCCGGTCACCAGGTACGCAGCCCCAGCATTTT	CASTRSPGTQPQHF	TRBV2	TRBJ1-5	.	.
TGTGCCAGTAGTATGGGCGGGACGTCCTACGAGCAGTACTTC	CASSMGGTSYEQYF	TRBV19	TRBJ2-7	.	.
TGTGCCACCGAGCAGGGCTCTGGAAACACCATATATTTT	CATEQGSGNTIYF	TRBV15	TRBJ1-3	.	.
TGTGCCAGCAGCGAGTCCTTAACAGGGGCCGGCGGGACAGATACGCAGTATTTT	CASSESLTGAGGTDTQYF	TRBV9	TRBJ2-3	.	TRBD1
TGTGCCATCAGTGGCGGGACCGCCCAAGAGACCCAGTACTTC	CAISGGTAQETQYF	TRBV10-3	TRBJ2-5	.	.
TGTGCCAGCAGCACCATAGGACAGGGCTACGAGCAGTACTTC	CASSTIGQGYEQYF	TRBV7-2	TRBJ2-7	.	TRBD1
TGTGCCAGCAGTGAAGACAGGGGGAGGGAGACCCAGTACTTC	CASSEDRGRETQYF	TRBV28	TRBJ2-5	.	TRBD1
TGCAGCGTTCGAGCCGGGAGCTCCTACAATGAGCAGTTCTTC	CSVRAGSSYNEQFF	TRBV29-1	TRBJ2-1	.	.
TGTGCCAGCAGTGAACCCCACCTCGGACAGGGCTATGGCTACACCTTC	CASSEPHLGQGYGYTF	TRBV25-1	TRBJ1-2	.	TRBD1
TGTGCCAGCAGCTCTACAGTCCAAGAGACCCAGTACTTC	CASSSTVQETQYF	TRBV7-3	TRBJ2-5	.	.
TGTGCCATCAGTGCCTTTACTAGCGTAGACACCGGGGAGCTGTTTTTT	CAISAFTSVDTGELFF	TRBV10-3	TRBJ2-2	few	TRBD2
TGTGCCAGCAGCTTGGGTGGACAGGGTGAAAACACCATATATTTT	CASSLGGQGENTIYF	TRBV5-4	TRBJ1-3	.	TRBD1
TGTGCCAGCAGCTTAACCGGGAGTAGCAATCAGCCCCAGCATTTT	CASSLTGSSNQPQHF	TRBV7-3	TRBJ1-5	.	.
TGTGCCAGCAGCTTAAGCGGGGGTTTCTACAATGAGCAGTTCTTC	CASSLSGGFYNEQFF	TRBV11-2	TRBJ2-1	.	TRBD2
TGTGCCAGCAGGGTCGGGACAGGGGCAGCAGATACGCAGTATTTT	CASRVGTGAADTQYF	TRBV28	TRBJ2-3	.	TRBD1
TGTGCCAGCAGTTACGGAGTAATATTCCATACGCAGTATTTT	CASSYGVIFHTQYF	TRBV6-2/TRBV6-3	TRBJ2-3	.	.
TGTGCCAGCAAGCAGGGCCAAGAGACCCAGTACTTC	CASKQGQETQYF	TRBV28	TRBJ2-5	.	.
TGCAGCGTTGATTTTTGGGGACAGGGGTACAATGAGCAGTTCTTC	CSVDFWGQGYNEQFF	TRBV29-1	TRBJ2-1	.	TRBD1
TGTGCCAGCAGTTATAAGGGGGCGAGGACCGGGGAGCTGTTTTTT	CASSYKGARTGELFF	TRBV27	TRBJ2-2	few	TRBD1
TGTGCCAGCAGTGACAGGACAGGGTTCATGAGCACCTATAATTCACCCCTCCACTTT	CASSDRTGFMSTYNSPLHF	TRBV6-1	TRBJ1-6	.	TRBD1
TGTGCCAGCAGTTTCTCTTGGAACACTGAAGCTTTCTTT	CASSFSWNTEAFF	TRBV27	TRBJ1-1	.	.
TGTGCCAGCAGGGAACAGTTCAATCAGCCCCAGCATTTT	CASREQFNQPQHF	TRBV28	TRBJ1-5	.	.
TGTGCCAGCTCCGGGGGACCGCACTACGAGCAGTACTTC	CASSGGPHYEQYF	TRBV18	TRBJ2-7	.	.
TGTGCCAGCAGTTTAGACAGGTTAGCCTACGAGCAGTACTTC	CASSLDRLAYEQYF	TRBV27	TRBJ2-7	.	.
TGTGCCAGCAGCCCAATCCGGGCTAGCGGGGGAAGAGTCAATGAGCAGTTCTTC	CASSPIRASGGRVNEQFF	TRBV14	TRBJ2-1	.	TRBD2
TGTGCCAGCAGTCCATACAGGGATTCGGGCTACGAGCAGTACTTC	CASSPYRDSGYEQYF	TRBV27	TRBJ2-7	.	.